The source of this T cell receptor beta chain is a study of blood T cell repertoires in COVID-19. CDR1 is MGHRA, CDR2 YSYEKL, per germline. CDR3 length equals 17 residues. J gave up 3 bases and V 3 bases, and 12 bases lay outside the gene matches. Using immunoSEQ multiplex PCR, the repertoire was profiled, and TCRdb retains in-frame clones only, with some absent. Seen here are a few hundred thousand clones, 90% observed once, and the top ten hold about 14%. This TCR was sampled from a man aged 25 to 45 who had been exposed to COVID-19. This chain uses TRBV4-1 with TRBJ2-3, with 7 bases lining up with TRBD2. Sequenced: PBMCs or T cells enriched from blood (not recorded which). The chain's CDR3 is CASSQGRDSLGTDTQYF. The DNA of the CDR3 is TGCGCCAGCAGCCAGGGGAGGGACTCCCTGGGGACAGATACGCAGTATTTT.